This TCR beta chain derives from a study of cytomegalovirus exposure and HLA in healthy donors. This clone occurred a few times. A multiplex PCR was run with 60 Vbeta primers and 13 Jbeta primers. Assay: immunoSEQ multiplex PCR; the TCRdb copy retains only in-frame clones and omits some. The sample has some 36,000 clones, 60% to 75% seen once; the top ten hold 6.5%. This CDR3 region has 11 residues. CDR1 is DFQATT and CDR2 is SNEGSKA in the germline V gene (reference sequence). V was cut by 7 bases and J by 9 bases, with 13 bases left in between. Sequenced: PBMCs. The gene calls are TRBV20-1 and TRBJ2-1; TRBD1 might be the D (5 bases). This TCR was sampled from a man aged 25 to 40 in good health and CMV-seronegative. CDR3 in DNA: TGCAGTGTAAAGGGGAACGGTGAGCAGTTCTTC. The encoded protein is CSVKGNGEQFF.